These 14 T cell receptor beta chains were sequenced from one sample in a study of T-cell reconstitution after alpha-beta-depleted transplantation in children. Molecular barcoding with unique molecular identifiers was used for the TCRbeta library. One entry per CDR3 protein results from TCRdb running MiXCR on the PCR reads. Of hundreds of thousands of distinct CDR3 sequences listed, approximately 9.6% are singletons. The sample consisted of PBMCs from the stem cell graft donor, taken from the stem cell graft. The receptors here all came from a human donor who donated a stem cell graft to a child with SCID.

The rearrangement links TRBV5-1 to TRBJ1-1, with a weak D call TRBD1 (6 bases). This CDR3 is built from 14 residues. Trimming removed 5 bases at V and 2 bases at J, with 13 bases between. From germline, CDR1 is SGHRS and CDR2 YFSETQ. Here the CDR3 DNA reads TGCGCCAGCAGGGAACAGGGAGCAAACACTGAAGCTTTCTTT. This gives the protein CASREQGANTEAFF. Drawing the rest from reference TRBV5-1 and TRBJ1-1, the complete variable domain is KAGVTQTPRYLIKTRGQQVTLSCSPISGHRSVSWYQQTPGQGLQFLFEYFSETQRNKGNFPGRFSGRQFSNSRSEMNVSTLELGDSALYLCASREQGANTEAFFGQGTRLTVV.

This clonotype was seen only a few times. The V gene is TRBV5-1, the J gene TRBJ2-1; tentatively, D is TRBD1 (6 bases). Deletions cut 4 bases from V and 7 bases from J, with 12 bases between. From germline, CDR1 is SGHRS and CDR2 YFSETQ. This CDR3 comprises 13 residues. CDR3 in DNA: TGCGCCAGCAGCACGACTCAGGGGAATGAGCAGTTCTTC. This gives the protein CASSTTQGNEQFF.

This clonotype was observed at least ten times. The CDR3 region is CAISTGDNQPQHF. The CDR3 coding sequence is TGTGCCATCTCGACAGGAGACAATCAGCCCCAGCATTTT. J is TRBJ1-5 and V is TRBV10-3, with D tentatively TRBD1 (6 bases). This CDR3 contains 13 residues. From germline, CDR1 is ENHRY and CDR2 SYGVKD. With 8 bases removed from V and 3 bases from J, the gap between germline ends came to 11 bases.

V and J are TRBV11-2 and TRBJ2-2, with 7 bases matching TRBD1. Unmatched junction bases numbered 4, after V lost 7 bases and J lost 2 bases. The germline gives CDR1 SGHAT, CDR2 FQNNGV. CDR3 length equals 14 residues. This CDR3 reads CASKRTGNTGELFF. CDR3 nucleotides: TGTGCCAGCAAGCGGACAGGAAACACCGGGGAGCTGTTTTTT.

This clonotype has more than one count but fewer than ten. The chain carries TRBV5-1 and TRBJ2-1; TRBD2 matches at 12 bases. There are 14 residues in the CDR3. Germline loops: CDR1 SGHRS, CDR2 YFSETQ. The junction had 2 bases not matched to a gene; V was cut back by 8 bases and J by 2 bases. CDR3 region: CASWTSGTYNEQFF. Written as DNA, the CDR3 is TGCGCCAGTTGGACTAGCGGGACCTACAATGAGCAGTTCTTC.

The V gene is TRBV3-1, the J gene TRBJ2-7, with 8 bases that match TRBD1. The V and J ends lost 1 base and 4 bases, in that order; junction bases with no gene match: 9. CDR1 is LGHDT and CDR2 is YNNKEL in the germline V gene (reference sequence). The CDR3 runs to 16 residues. As DNA, the CDR3 is TGTGCCAGCAGCCAAGGGTATCCAGGGGGCTTGTACGAGCAGTACTTC. As protein: CASSQGYPGGLYEQYF.

The chain combines TRBV7-6 with TRBJ2-1; 10 bases match TRBD2. The CDR3 contains 14 residues. The V gene end was trimmed by 8 bases and the J gene end by 7 bases; junction bases not matched to a gene: 8. CDR1 and CDR2 (germline): SGHVS, FNYEAQ. The CDR3 loop is CASSERGGTNEQFF. CDR3 nucleotide sequence: TGTGCCAGCTCAGAGCGGGGGGGGACTAATGAGCAGTTCTTC.

The chain links TRBV5-1 to TRBJ2-5, with 8 bases fitting TRBD1. V lost 3 bases and J lost 5; bases outside the gene matches: 12. The CDR3 sequence is 16 residues long. The germline V gene encodes CDR1 SGHRS and CDR2 YFSETQ. The chain's CDR3 is CASSSTGGPSGETQYF. In nucleotides, the CDR3 is TGCGCCAGCAGCTCAACAGGGGGGCCCTCGGGGGAGACCCAGTACTTC. The whole variable domain, remainder taken from reference TRBV5-1 and TRBJ2-5, is KAGVTQTPRYLIKTRGQQVTLSCSPISGHRSVSWYQQTPGQGLQFLFEYFSETQRNKGNFPGRFSGRQFSNSRSEMNVSTLELGDSALYLCASSSTGGPSGETQYFGPGTRLLVL.

This clonotype was picked up a small number of times. The chain combines TRBV4-1 with TRBJ2-7; 10 bases line up with TRBD2. CDR3 length equals 14 residues. V gave up 1 base and J gave up 9 bases; unmatched junction bases: 6. Per germline, CDR1 MGHRA and CDR2 YSYEKL. CDR3 nucleotides: TGCGCCAGCAGCCAAGGGACTAGCGGAGAGATGCAGTACTTC. It yields the protein CASSQGTSGEMQYF.

V gene TRBV7-2 combines with J gene TRBJ2-1, with D unresolved. V lost 9 bases to trimming and J lost 6 bases, with 18 bases between them. There are 14 residues in the CDR3. Germline CDR1 SGHTA, CDR2 FQGNSA. CDR3 protein: CARGFRLPCNEQFF. The CDR3 nucleotides are TGTGCCAGGGGCTTTAGGCTCCCCTGCAATGAGCAGTTCTTC.

This chain links TRBV2 with TRBJ1-1; D remains ambiguous. The CDR3 is made up of 15 amino acids. Trimming left V 4 bases short and J 0 bases short, with 12 bases between. Germline CDR1 reads SNHLY; CDR2 reads FYNNEI. CDR3 protein: CASSGTRTLNTEAFF. CDR3 nucleotide sequence: TGTGCCAGCAGTGGGACGCGTACTCTGAACACTGAAGCTTTCTTT.

The chain has TRBV18 and TRBJ1-1, with TRBD1 matching over 8 bases. V shed 4 bases and J 4 bases; nucleotides not matched to a gene: 5. The CDR3 extends over 14 amino acids. Germline loops: CDR1 KGHSH, CDR2 LQKENI. The CDR3 DNA reads TGTGCCAGCTCACATCCCAGGGGGCCCACTGAAGCTTTCTTT. This sequence encodes CASSHPRGPTEAFF.

The sample holds many counts of this clonotype. The chain is built from TRBV2 and TRBJ1-5; weak D call: TRBD1 (6 bases). CDR1 and CDR2 (germline): SNHLY, FYNNEI. This CDR3 has 15 amino acids. V was shortened by 4 bases and J by 3 bases, with 13 bases between the two germline ends. The DNA of the CDR3 is TGTGCCAGCAGTGTTGGGTCAGGGGCCAATCAGCCCCAGCATTTT. Amino acids: CASSVGSGANQPQHF.

This clonotype has at least ten counts. This chain connects TRBV5-5 to TRBJ2-3, with 7 nucleotides matching TRBD1. Germline trimming cut 3 bases from V and 3 bases from J; bases unmatched to any gene: 7. This CDR3 contains 15 residues. The germline CDR1 and CDR2 sequences are SGHKS and YYEKEE (reference sequence). The CDR3 DNA reads TGTGCCAGCAGCTCTTCGGACAGGCGTACAGATACGCAGTATTTT. This translates into CASSSSDRRTDTQYF.